This T cell receptor beta chain was sequenced for a study of cytotoxic CD8 clonotypes in ibrutinib-treated CLL (dated by TCRdb to the early 2020s). Concerning the study at large: The cohort included roughly 15 treatment-naive and approximately eleven relapsed/refractory patients; 17 were IGHV unmutated. All remission and progressive disease samples were collected while patients were still receiving ibrutinib. The response samples were drawn at a median of 12 months into treatment, with a range of about 6 to 40 months. An average of about 250,000 productive templates and tens of thousands of productive rearrangements was obtained per sample. Cryopreserved peripheral blood mononuclear cells were obtained before treatment, at response, and at either sustained remission or disease progression. Partial responses were observed in some 24 patients and complete responses in 2; after a median follow-up of 68 months, remission was maintained in 15 or so patients and progression was observed in roughly twelve. Longitudinal samples were available for about 30% of the 86 trial participants.

Per the germline V gene, SGHVS is the CDR1 and FQNEAQ is the CDR2. Measured from the cysteine to the phenylalanine, the CDR3 is 15 residues long. Only CDR3 DNA remains: 45 bases, in frame from the first base. V drops 3 bases and J drops 0 bases, leaving 12 bases in between. A remark on this clone: Its antigen is not yet known. No much larger clone is present one base from it, and per-base qualities are unavailable.

The label giving this sample's time point can be read as: approximately 25 months on ibrutinib. For TCR beta library preparation, roughly 1.8 micrograms of genomic DNA was extracted from cryopreserved PBMCs. Longitudinal blood samples from CLL patients receiving ibrutinib monotherapy were subjected to high-throughput TCR beta sequencing. The patients took part in an open-label, single-center phase 2 trial of ibrutinib monotherapy. A MiSeq instrument was used for deep resolution sequencing, which targeted depths ranging from 1 in 1 million up to 1 in 200,000 T cells, with coverage averaging 10x for each clonotype. The immunoSEQ hsTCRB Kit was used to generate the TCR beta libraries. Per the authors' processing: The data were analyzed with ImmunoSEQ Analyzer and ImmunoSEQ Data Assistant, and V, D and J gene assignments followed IMGT definitions. Clonality, which ranges from 0 to 1, was calculated as one minus the normalized Shannon entropy of productive rearrangement frequencies. Only overrepresented clonotypes making up at least 0.05% of each patient's repertoire were included in the public clonotype analysis. Some 14 age-matched healthy donor repertoires from immuneACCESS served as clonality controls. As stored in TCRdb, this immuneACCESS dataset retains in-frame rearrangements with V and J assigned. A fraction of the clones does not appear; measured against another copy, unresolved V genes explain less than half of the discrepancy, and the remainder lacks a known reason. V and J calls and clone size are those listed in that table; D and trimming were worked out from the DNA. The sample data list 52,000 or so clones, and over 65% of these were observed just once. The ten top clones hold about a fifth of the sample.

Study-wide findings and limitations: Lymph node repertoires were not examined, and the timing of sampling was not matched between patients in sustained remission and those whose disease progressed. At baseline, clonality was higher than in age-matched healthy donors and showed a strong correlation with circulating CD8+ T-cell counts. Public clonotypes were rare and either contracted or stayed stable during treatment, and the rise in clonality at ibrutinib response reflected the expansion of private clonotypes. Clonality rose at ibrutinib response, remained stable during sustained remission, and dropped back toward baseline at progression.

This TCR derives from a human donor with chronic lymphocytic leukemia. The rearrangement combines TRBV7-8 with TRBJ2-7, with a tentative D call of TRBD1 or TRBD2, each matching 5 bases. The material sequenced was PBMCs, taken after 24 months of ibrutinib treatment. For the CDR3, the sequence is CASSLSGQGSYEQYF. The DNA sequence reads TGTGCCAGCAGCTTGTCGGGGCAGGGCTCCTACGAGCAGTACTTC. The full variable domain, completed from the reference TRBV7-8 and TRBJ2-7 proteins outside the CDR3, reads GAGVSQSPRYKVAKRGQDVALRCDPISGHVSLFWYQQALGQGPEFLTYFQNEAQLDKSGLPSDRFFAERPEGSVSTLKIQRTQQEDSAVYLCASSLSGQGSYEQYFGPGTRLTVT.